Only a few counts were recorded for the clone carrying this T cell receptor beta chain. The record originates from a study of early T cells in non-severe SARS-CoV-2 infection. The V end lost 4 bases, the J end lost 6 bases, and 15 bases lay between the germline ends. Germline V gene lookup returns CDR1 MNHEY and CDR2 SVGAGI. This CDR3 is built from 15 residues. Each cDNA molecule carried a unique molecular identifier. TCRdb called the 5' RACE reads again in MiXCR, with one record for every CDR3 protein. The sample lists 80,000 to 100,000 distinct CDR3 sequences; approximately 13% were seen once. Material: whole blood. This chain links TRBV6-5 with TRBJ2-2; no firm D call. The sequence came from an adult who was a healthcare worker with PCR-confirmed SARS-CoV-2 infection or an uninfected control (not recorded which). CDR3 protein: CASSSEALAAGELFF. The CDR3 coding sequence is TGTGCCAGCAGTTCCGAGGCCCTGGCAGCCGGGGAGCTGTTTTTT.